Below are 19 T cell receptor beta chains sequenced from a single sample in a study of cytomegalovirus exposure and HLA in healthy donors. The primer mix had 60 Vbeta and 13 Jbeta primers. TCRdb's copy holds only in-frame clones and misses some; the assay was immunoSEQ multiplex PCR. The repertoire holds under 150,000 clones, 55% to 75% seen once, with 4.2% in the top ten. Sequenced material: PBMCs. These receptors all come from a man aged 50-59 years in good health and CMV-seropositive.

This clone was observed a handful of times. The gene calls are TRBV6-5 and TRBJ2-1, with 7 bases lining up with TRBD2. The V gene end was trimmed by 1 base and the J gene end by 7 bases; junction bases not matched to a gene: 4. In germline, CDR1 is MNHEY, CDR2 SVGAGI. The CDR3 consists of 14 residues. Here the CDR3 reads CASSYLGGMNEQFF. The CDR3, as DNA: TGTGCCAGCAGTTACTTGGGGGGGATGAATGAGCAGTTCTTC.

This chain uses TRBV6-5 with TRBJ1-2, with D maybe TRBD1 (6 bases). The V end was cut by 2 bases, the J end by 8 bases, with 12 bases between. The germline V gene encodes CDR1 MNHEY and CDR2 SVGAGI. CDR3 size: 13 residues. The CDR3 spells CASSYGGPGGYTF. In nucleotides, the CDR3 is TGTGCCAGCAGTTACGGGGGCCCGGGGGGCTACACCTTC.

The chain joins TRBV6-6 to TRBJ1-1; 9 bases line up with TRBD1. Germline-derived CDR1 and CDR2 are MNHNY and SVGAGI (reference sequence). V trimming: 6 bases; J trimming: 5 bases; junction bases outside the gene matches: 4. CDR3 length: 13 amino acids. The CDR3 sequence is CASSRDRATEAFF. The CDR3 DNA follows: TGTGCCAGCAGCCGGGACAGGGCTACTGAAGCTTTCTTT.

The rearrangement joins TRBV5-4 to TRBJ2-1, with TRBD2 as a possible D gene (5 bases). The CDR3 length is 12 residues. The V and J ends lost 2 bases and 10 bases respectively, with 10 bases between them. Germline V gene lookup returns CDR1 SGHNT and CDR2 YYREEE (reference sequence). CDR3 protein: CASSLPRGEQFF. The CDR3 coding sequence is TGTGCCAGCAGCTTACCGCGCGGGGAGCAGTTCTTC.

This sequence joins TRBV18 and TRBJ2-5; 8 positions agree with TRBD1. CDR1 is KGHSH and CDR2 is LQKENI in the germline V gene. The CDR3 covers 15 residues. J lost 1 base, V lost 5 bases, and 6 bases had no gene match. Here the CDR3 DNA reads TGTGCCAGCTCATCGACAGGGGCCCTCCAAGAGACCCAGTACTTC. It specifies CASSSTGALQETQYF.

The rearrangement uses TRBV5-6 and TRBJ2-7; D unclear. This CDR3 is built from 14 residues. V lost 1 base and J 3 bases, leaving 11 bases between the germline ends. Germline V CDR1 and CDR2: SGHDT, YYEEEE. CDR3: CASSLRGASYEQYF. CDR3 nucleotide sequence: TGTGCCAGCAGCTTGAGAGGTGCCAGCTACGAGCAGTACTTC.

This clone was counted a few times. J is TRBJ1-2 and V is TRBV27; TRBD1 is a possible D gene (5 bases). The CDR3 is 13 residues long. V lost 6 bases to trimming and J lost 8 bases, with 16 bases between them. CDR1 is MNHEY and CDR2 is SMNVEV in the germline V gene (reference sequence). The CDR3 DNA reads TGTGCCAGCAGGGGAAGTCGGCAGGGAGGCTACACCTTC. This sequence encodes CASRGSRQGGYTF.

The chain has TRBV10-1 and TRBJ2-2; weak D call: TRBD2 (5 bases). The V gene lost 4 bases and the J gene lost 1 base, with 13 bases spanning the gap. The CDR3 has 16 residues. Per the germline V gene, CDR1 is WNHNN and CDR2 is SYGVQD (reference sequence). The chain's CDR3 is CASSGPSGRNTGELFF. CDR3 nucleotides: TGCGCCAGCAGTGGGCCCTCGGGGAGGAACACCGGGGAGCTGTTTTTT.

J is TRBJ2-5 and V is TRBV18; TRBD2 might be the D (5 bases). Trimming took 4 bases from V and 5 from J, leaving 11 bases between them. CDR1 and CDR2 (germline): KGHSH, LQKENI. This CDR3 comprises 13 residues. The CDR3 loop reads CASSQGSGETQYF. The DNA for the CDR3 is TGTGCCAGCTCACAGGGTTCGGGGGAGACCCAGTACTTC.

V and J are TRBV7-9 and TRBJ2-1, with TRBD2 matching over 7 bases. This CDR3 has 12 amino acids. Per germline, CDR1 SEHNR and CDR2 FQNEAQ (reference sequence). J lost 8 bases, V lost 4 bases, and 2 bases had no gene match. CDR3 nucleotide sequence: TGTGCCAGCAGCTGGGAGGGCGATGAGCAGTTCTTC. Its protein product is CASSWEGDEQFF.

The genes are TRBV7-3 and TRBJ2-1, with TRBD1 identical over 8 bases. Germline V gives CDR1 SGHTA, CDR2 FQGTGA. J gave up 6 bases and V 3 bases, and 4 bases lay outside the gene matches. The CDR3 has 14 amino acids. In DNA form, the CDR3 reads TGTGCCAGCAGCTTGGACAGGGACCTCAATGAGCAGTTCTTC. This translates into CASSLDRDLNEQFF.

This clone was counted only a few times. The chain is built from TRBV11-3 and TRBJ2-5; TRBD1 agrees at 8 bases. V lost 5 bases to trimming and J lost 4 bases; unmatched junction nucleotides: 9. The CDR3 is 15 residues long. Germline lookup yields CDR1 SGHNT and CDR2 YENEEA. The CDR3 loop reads CASSPGQGEPETQYF. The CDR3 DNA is TGTGCCAGCAGCCCTGGACAGGGAGAGCCAGAGACCCAGTACTTC.

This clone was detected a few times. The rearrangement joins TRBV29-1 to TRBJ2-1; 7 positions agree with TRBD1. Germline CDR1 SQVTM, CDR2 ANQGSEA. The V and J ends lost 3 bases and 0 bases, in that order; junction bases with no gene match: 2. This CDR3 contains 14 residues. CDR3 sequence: CSVETGSSYNEQFF. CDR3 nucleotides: TGCAGCGTTGAGACAGGGAGCTCCTACAATGAGCAGTTCTTC.

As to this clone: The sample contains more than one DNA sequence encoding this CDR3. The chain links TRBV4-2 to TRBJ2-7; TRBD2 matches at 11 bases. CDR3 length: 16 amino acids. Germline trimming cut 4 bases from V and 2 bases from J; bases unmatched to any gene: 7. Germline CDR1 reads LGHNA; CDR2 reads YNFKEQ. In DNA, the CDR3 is TGTGCCAGCAGCCTCTCCGGGACTAGCGGTCCCTACGAGCAGTACTTC. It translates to CASSLSGTSGPYEQYF.

The CDR3 nucleotides are TGTGCCAGCAGTGGAAACAGGGGCGAGCAGTACTTC. Protein product: CASSGNRGEQYF. The chain carries TRBV25-1 and TRBJ2-7; 7 positions match TRBD1. With V trimmed by 4 bases and J by 6 bases, 3 bases remained unmatched. The CDR3 loop spans 12 amino acids. Germline CDR1 reads MGHDK; CDR2 reads SYGVNS.

The CDR3 sequence is CASSLDGVGSYNEQFF. In DNA form, the CDR3 reads TGTGCCAGCAGTTTAGACGGGGTGGGTTCCTACAATGAGCAGTTCTTC. V and J are TRBV27 and TRBJ2-1, with a possible D match to TRBD2 (5 bases). V lost 2 bases to trimming and J lost 1 base, with 12 bases between them. Germline values: CDR1 MNHEY, CDR2 SMNVEV (reference sequence). There are 16 residues in the CDR3.

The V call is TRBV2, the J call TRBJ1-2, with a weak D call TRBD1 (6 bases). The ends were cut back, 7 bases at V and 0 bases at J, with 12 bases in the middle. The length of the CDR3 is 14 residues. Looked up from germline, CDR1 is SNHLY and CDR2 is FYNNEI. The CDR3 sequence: CASTGTPTNYGYTF. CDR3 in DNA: TGTGCCAGCACAGGGACACCTACTAACTATGGCTACACCTTC.

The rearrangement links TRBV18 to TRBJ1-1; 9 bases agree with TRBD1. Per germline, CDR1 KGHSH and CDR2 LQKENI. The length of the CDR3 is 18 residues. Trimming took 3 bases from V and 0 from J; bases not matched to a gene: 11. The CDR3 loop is CASSPPQGARGMNTEAFF. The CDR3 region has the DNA TGTGCCAGCTCACCTCCACAGGGGGCGCGGGGAATGAACACTGAAGCTTTCTTT.

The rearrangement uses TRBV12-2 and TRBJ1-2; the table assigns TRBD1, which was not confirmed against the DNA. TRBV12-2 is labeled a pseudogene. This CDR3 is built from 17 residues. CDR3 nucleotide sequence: TGTGCAAGTCGCTTAGCGAGACGATTGGGACAGGGGAAAGGCTACACCTTC. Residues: CASRLARRLGQGKGYTF.